This entry describes one T cell receptor beta chain. This specimen comes from a study of metastatic and nonmetastatic thyroid tumors. Study in general: Malignant thyroid and benign thyroid patients provided blood and tumor or nodule tissue whose repertoires were compared.

The length of the CDR3 is 15 residues. V dropped 5 bases and J dropped 8 bases, with 19 bases sitting between them. The germline V gene has CDR1 SGHTA and CDR2 FQGTGA. Per the authors' pipeline: Clinicopathological groups of papillary thyroid cancer showed CDR3 differences that were used to build a distant-metastasis classifier. TCRdb ran MiXCR on the PCR reads. The V and J calls and clone size come from TCRdb's table, not from the authors' own analysis. The profile shows around 26,000 clones, under 15% of them singletons. Every patient underwent thyroid surgery untreated. The chain couples TRBV7-3 to TRBJ2-1; D is possibly TRBD2 (6 bases). Input material: blood. The TCR sequence derives from a female donor with papillary thyroid cancer or a benign thyroid nodule (not recorded which). Some clones in this sample may be carry-over from other donors' samples. CDR3 sequence (DNA): TGTGCCAGCAGCCCCTTCGCGGGAAGTATATATGAGCAGTTCTTC. Translating gives CASSPFAGSIYEQFF. Together with reference TRBV7-3 and TRBJ2-1, the CDR3 gives the full variable domain: GAGVSQTPSNKVTEKGKYVELRCDPISGHTALYWYRQSLGQGPEFLIYFQGTGAADDSGLPNDRFFAVRPEGSVSTLKIQRTERGDSAVYLCASSPFAGSIYEQFFGPGTRLTVL.